The entry below describes one TCR beta chain. No antigen is known for it. This sample was taken from a study of OX40 agonist ivuxolimab in advanced cancers. Study summary: The study treated patients with ivuxolimab, an agonistic anti-OX40 (CD134) antibody. General study findings and limits: Among T cells, CD8+ cells averaged more expanded clones than CD4+ cells.

TCRdb's copy holds only in-frame clones and misses some; the assay was immunoSEQ multiplex PCR. This sample has about 73,000 clones, with 70% to 90% found just once. Germline V gene lookup returns CDR1 SNHLY and CDR2 FYNNEI. V was trimmed by 8 bases and J by 3 bases, leaving 11 bases between them. There are 14 residues in the CDR3. The chain is built from TRBV2 and TRBJ1-6, with a tentative D call TRBD1 (6 bases). The source is an adult with an advanced solid tumor such as melanoma, head and neck, liver or kidney cancer. Source: CD4+ or CD8+ T cells sorted from blood, taken in a trial of the OX40 agonist ivuxolimab. CDR3 protein: CASLQGHYNSPLHF. CDR3 bases: TGTGCCAGCCTGCAGGGGCACTATAATTCACCCCTCCACTTT.